The 21 T cell receptor beta chains below were found in one sample sequenced in a study of glioma-infiltrating T cells after dendritic cell vaccination. Using immunoSEQ multiplex PCR, the repertoire was profiled, and TCRdb retains in-frame clones only, with some absent. The table has about 64,000 clones, 82% seen once; the top ten hold around 9.6%. Source: blood, taken before dendritic cell vaccination. The receptors here all came from a human donor with glioblastoma.

The chain joins TRBV14 to TRBJ2-5; TRBD1 might be the D (6 bases). Germline CDR1 and CDR2: SGHDN and FVKESK. This CDR3 is 15 amino acids long. V gave up 0 bases and J gave up 7 bases, with 15 bases separating them. Here the CDR3 DNA reads TGTGCCAGCAGCCAAGATCAAGGACAGCACGGGACCCAGTACTTC. Translation gives CASSQDQGQHGTQYF.

This clone was found a few times. The rearrangement links TRBV29-1 to TRBJ2-2; a possible D gene is TRBD1 (6 bases). This CDR3 has 18 residues. V was shortened by 6 bases and J by 0 bases, with 23 bases between the two germline ends. Germline V CDR1 and CDR2: SQVTM, ANQGSEA. The CDR3 protein is CSVHQQWTVRANTGELFF. Here the CDR3 DNA reads TGCAGCGTCCACCAACAATGGACAGTCCGCGCGAACACCGGGGAGCTGTTTTTT.

This clone has more than one count but fewer than ten. The chain joins TRBV5-1 to TRBJ1-1, with a tentative D call TRBD1 (6 bases). Per germline, CDR1 SGHRS and CDR2 YFSETQ. Trimming cost V 2 bases and J 8 bases, with 13 bases left between them. The CDR3 spans 13 residues. In DNA, the CDR3 is TGCGCCAGCAGCTTTGGACAGACCCCCGAAGCTTTCTTT. Its translation is CASSFGQTPEAFF.

This clone was counted between two and nine times. The J gene is TRBJ1-2, the V gene TRBV18; D ambiguous. Germline CDR1 KGHSH, CDR2 LQKENI. Trimming stripped 5 bases from V and 6 bases from J, with 16 bases between. The CDR3 loop spans 14 amino acids. The chain's CDR3 is CASSFSSRDHGYTF. In DNA form, the CDR3 reads TGTGCCAGCTCATTCAGCTCCCGGGATCATGGCTACACCTTC.

This chain joins TRBV6-4 and TRBJ2-3; D may be TRBD2 (7 bases). The CDR3 totals 16 residues. Germline lookup yields CDR1 MRHNA and CDR2 SNTAGT. Trimming pared 3 bases from V and 1 base from J, leaving 14 bases between. CDR3: CASSELGGLGTDTQYF. In nucleotides, the CDR3 is TGTGCCAGCAGTGAGTTGGGGGGGCTCGGCACAGATACGCAGTATTTT.

The chain uses TRBV30 and TRBJ2-2; D perhaps matches TRBD1 (5 bases). Trimming removed 3 bases from V and 5 bases from J, with 16 bases in between. The germline V gene has CDR1 GTSNPN and CDR2 SVGIG (reference sequence). The CDR3 has 15 amino acids. DNA for the CDR3: TGTGCCTGGAGACGGCTCGCTAGGGGAACCGGGGAGCTGTTTTTT. Protein: CAWRRLARGTGELFF.

The rearrangement links TRBV7-9 to TRBJ1-2; TRBD1 matches 9 bases. This CDR3 is built from 14 residues. Germline lookup yields CDR1 SEHNR and CDR2 FQNEAQ (reference sequence). The V segment lost 1 base and the J segment 6 bases; nucleotides outside the gene matches: 3. The CDR3 DNA sequence: TGTGCCAGCAGCTTAGGGACAGGGGTTGATGGCTACACCTTC. Residues: CASSLGTGVDGYTF.

V is TRBV23-1 and J is TRBJ2-5; D not certain. The end of the DNA is better explained by TRBJ2-7, so the J call may be wrong. TRBV23-1 is an open reading frame, and its role is uncertain. The CDR3 contains 10 residues. The CDR3 coding sequence is TGCGCCAGCAGTCAAATCGAGCAGTACTTC. The encoded protein is CASSQIEQYF.

V gene TRBV27 combines with J gene TRBJ2-1; maybe TRBD2 (6 bases). The CDR3 covers 14 residues. The V gene lost 3 bases and the J gene lost 2 bases, with 8 bases spanning the gap. The germline gives CDR1 MNHEY, CDR2 SMNVEV (reference sequence). The CDR3 coding sequence is TGTGCCAGCAGTTTCGGCGGGGCCTACAATGAGCAGTTCTTC. It is translated as CASSFGGAYNEQFF.

The chain uses TRBV29-1 and TRBJ1-1; D unclear. CDR1 is SQVTM and CDR2 is ANQGSEA in the germline V gene. V gave up 7 bases and J gave up 3 bases, with 6 bases separating them. This CDR3 is built from 10 residues. In DNA, the CDR3 is TGCAGCGGGAGGGACACTGAAGCTTTCTTT. It is translated as CSGRDTEAFF. The whole variable domain, remainder taken from reference TRBV29-1 and TRBJ1-1, is SAVISQKPSRDICQRGTSLTIQCQVDSQVTMMFWYRQQPGQSLTLIATANQGSEATYESGFVIDKFPISRPNLTFSTLTVSNMSPEDSSIYLCSGRDTEAFFGQGTRLTVV.

The V gene is TRBV27, the J gene TRBJ2-7; 7 bases are a match to TRBD1. The CDR3 is 13 amino acids. Germline CDR1 reads MNHEY; CDR2 reads SMNVEV (reference sequence). The J segment lost 5 bases and the V segment lost 6 bases, leaving 7 bases of the junction unmatched. The CDR3 coding sequence is TGTGCCAGCAGCCGGGACAGTTCCCACGAGCAGTACTTC. It codes for CASSRDSSHEQYF.

In this sample, this clone is medium-sized. The chain joins TRBV5-1 to TRBJ2-1; the D gene is possibly TRBD2 (6 bases). There are 14 residues in the CDR3. CDR1 is SGHRS, CDR2 YFSETQ, per germline. Trimming left V 2 bases short and J 9 bases short, with 15 bases between. CDR3 nucleotides: TGCGCCAGCAGCTTCTCTCCAAGGGGAGGTGAGCAGTTCTTC. Protein sequence: CASSFSPRGGEQFF.

This chain connects TRBV10-3 to TRBJ1-5, with TRBD1 matching over 7 bases. J gave up 2 bases and V 11 bases, and 12 bases lay outside the gene matches. Germline assignment: CDR1 ENHRY and CDR2 SYGVKD. The CDR3 is 15 residues long. The CDR3 DNA follows: TGTGCCTCAAGTGGAGGGGGCATCGGCAATCAGCCCCAGCATTTT. Translated, it gives CASSGGGIGNQPQHF.

The sample holds one count of this clone. The chain uses TRBV30 and TRBJ1-1; the D is unclear. Trimming stripped 0 bases from V and 1 base from J, with 6 bases between. This CDR3 spans 13 amino acids. In germline, CDR1 is GTSNPN, CDR2 SVGIG (reference sequence). CDR3 region: CAWSVAENTEAFF. CDR3 sequence (DNA): TGTGCCTGGAGTGTAGCCGAGAACACTGAAGCTTTCTTT.

This chain's CDR3 is CASSFETGDDYGYTF. In DNA, the CDR3 is TGTGCCAGCAGCTTCGAGACAGGGGATGACTATGGCTACACCTTC. J is TRBJ1-2 and V is TRBV7-9, with TRBD1 matching 8 bases. The CDR3 extends over 15 amino acids. Looked up from germline, CDR1 is SEHNR and CDR2 is FQNEAQ (reference sequence). Trimming at V came to 3 bases and at J to 3 bases, leaving 6 bases not matched to a gene.

The CDR3 sequence is CASSEGPLPSYNEQFF. CDR3 sequence (DNA): TGTGCCAGCAGTGAAGGCCCTCTACCTTCCTACAATGAGCAGTTCTTC. V gene TRBV6-1 combines with J gene TRBJ2-1; D is unclear. The CDR3 covers 16 residues. In germline, CDR1 is MNHNS, CDR2 SASEGT. The V end was cut by 1 base, the J end by 1 base, with 11 bases between.

This chain uses TRBV10-2 with TRBJ2-5; D is unresolved. The end of the DNA aligns better with TRBJ2-7, so the J call may be wrong. CDR3 length: 13 amino acids. Germline V CDR1 and CDR2: WSHSY, SAAADI. CDR3 DNA: TGCGCCAGCCGATCAGGCTCGGTCTACGAGCAGTACTTC. Its protein product is CASRSGSVYEQYF.

The J gene is TRBJ1-1, the V gene TRBV5-1; 8 bases agree with TRBD1. The V gene's germline CDR1 is SGHRS and CDR2 YFSETQ. V lost 5 bases to trimming and J lost 0 bases; unmatched junction nucleotides: 6. The CDR3 has 15 amino acids. The CDR3 loop reads CASRIQGGMNTEAFF. CDR3 nucleotides: TGCGCCAGCAGGATACAGGGGGGAATGAACACTGAAGCTTTCTTT.

The chain employs TRBV5-6 and TRBJ1-5; D unclear. Germline V lookup: CDR1 SGHDT, CDR2 YYEEEE. This CDR3 contains 16 residues. V was shortened by 4 bases and J by 0 bases, with 14 bases between the two germline ends. CDR3 amino acids: CASSPRPTISNQPQHF. The CDR3 DNA sequence: TGTGCCAGCAGCCCCCGACCGACTATTAGCAATCAGCCCCAGCATTTT.

This chain links TRBV7-6 with TRBJ2-7; possible D gene TRBD1, 6 bases. CDR3 length equals 13 residues. Germline V lookup: CDR1 SGHVS, CDR2 FNYEAQ. V was cut by 4 bases and J by 1 base, with 8 bases left in between. The CDR3 nucleotides read TGTGCCAGCAGCTCGGACAGATCCTACGAGCAGTACTTC. As protein: CASSSDRSYEQYF. Full variable domain (missing parts from reference TRBV7-6 and TRBJ2-7): GAGVSQSPRYKVTKRGQDVALRCDPISGHVSLYWYRQALGQGPEFLTYFNYEAQQDKSGLPNDRFSAERPEGSISTLTIQRTEQRDSAMYRCASSSDRSYEQYFGPGTRLTVT.

The chain joins TRBV7-2 to TRBJ2-7, with TRBD1 matching 9 bases. This CDR3 has 16 amino acids. J gave up 3 bases and V 3 bases, and 9 bases lay outside the gene matches. Germline CDR1 SGHTA, CDR2 FQGNSA. CDR3 sequence reads: CASSLWTGEDDYEQYF. The DNA of the CDR3 is TGTGCCAGCAGCTTGTGGACAGGGGAGGACGACTACGAGCAGTACTTC.